Many counts were recorded for the clone carrying this T cell receptor beta chain. Germline loops: CDR1 SGHRS, CDR2 YFSETQ. V dropped 4 bases and J dropped 4 bases, with 11 bases sitting between them. This CDR3 has 13 residues. From RNA transcripts, TCR beta CDR3 regions were amplified. A first-round RT-PCR of the TCR CDR3 used the HTBI primer set. One entry per CDR3 protein results from TCRdb running MiXCR on the multiplex PCR reads. The data show approximately 870,000 distinct CDR3 sequences, with over 35% seen just once and around 9.3% held by the top ten. Participants, patients aged 18 to 65, had newly diagnosed hyperthyroidism with a duration under 2 months. Patients were excluded for uncontrolled infection, other autoimmune disease, pregnancy or lactation. Diagnoses were made from clinical symptoms, serum measures (thyroxine and TRAb), thyroid ultrasound and orbital computed tomography. PBMCs were derived from under 13 ml fresh peripheral blood.

This specimen comes from a study of T cells in Graves' hyperthyroidism and ophthalmopathy. The TCR comes from a man in his late teens or twenties with Graves' hyperthyroidism. This chain uses TRBV5-1 with TRBJ1-2; D may be TRBD1 (5 bases). The sample taken for sequencing was blood. CDR3 nucleotides: TGCGCCAGCAGCCGGGACTCCGTCTATGGCTACACCTTC. Encoded protein: CASSRDSVYGYTF.